This T cell receptor (beta chain) is from a study of T cells after posttransplantation cyclophosphamide. Sequencing used immunoSEQ multiplex PCR; TCRdb keeps in-frame clones, though not all of them. The sample lists about 22,000 clones; under 85% were seen once. This CDR3 comprises 15 residues. Germline CDR1 and CDR2: LGHNA and YSLEER. Trimming cost V 1 base and J 2 bases, with 11 bases left between them. This clonotype was sampled from an older woman in good health, CMV-negative, and a related stem cell transplant donor. The sample consisted of memory CD4+ T cells sorted from PBMCs. V gene TRBV4-3 combines with J gene TRBJ1-2, with D maybe TRBD1 (6 bases). CDR3 region: CASSQVAGQNYGYTF. In DNA form, the CDR3 reads TGCGCCAGCAGCCAAGTGGCCGGACAGAACTATGGCTACACCTTC.